This T cell receptor (beta chain) was identified during a study of CXCR3-negative and CXCR3-positive naive CD8 T cells. Study-wide context: Each library gave roughly 1.6 +/- 0.3 million of 140 million or so TRB reads. Study results and limitations: In CXCR3-positive naive cells, the TRB CDR3s were more hydrophobic than in CXCR3-negative naive cells.

This CDR3 has 18 residues. Germline V gives CDR1 LNHNV, CDR2 YYDKDF (reference sequence). A remark on this clonotype: What it recognizes is unknown.

With UMI labels, 5' RACE was used to prepare the TRB cDNA libraries. TCRdb re-called the 5' RACE reads and shows each CDR3 protein once, DNA omitted. The sample holds some 49,000 distinct CDR3 sequences. This TCR derives from a human donor in good health. Some clones in this sample may be carry-over from other donors' samples. The sequencing sample was made of naive CXCR3- CD8+ T cells from blood. Sample subset: CD45RO-CCR7+CD27+CD95- naive CD8+ T cells lacking CXCR3 (TNR3-). V is TRBV15 and J is TRBJ2-1. The chain's CDR3 is CATSRDIVLREGLNEQFF.